The sequence of this TCR beta chain was determined in a study of OX40 agonist ivuxolimab in advanced cancers. In its sample, this clone was seen a few times. Its target is not known. CDR1 is SQVTM and CDR2 is ANQGSEA in the germline V gene. Trimming took 5 bases from V and 5 from J, leaving 15 bases between them. The CDR3 sequence is 14 residues long. The assay was immunoSEQ multiplex PCR, and TCRdb's table has in-frame clones only and misses some. The sample lists roughly 76,000 clones; roughly 85% were seen once. Study-wide results and limits: At 0.1 to 3.0 mg/kg, CD4+ and CD8+ blood T cells expanded clonally by week 6.

This TCR came from an adult with an advanced solid tumor such as melanoma, head and neck, liver or kidney cancer. The V and J genes are TRBV29-1 and TRBJ2-2, with unresolved D. The sample was CD4+ or CD8+ T cells sorted from blood, taken in a trial of the OX40 agonist ivuxolimab. The CDR3 DNA is TGCAGCGTTCTACGCTCCCCCCAAACCGGGGAGCTGTTTTTT. Translated, it gives CSVLRSPQTGELFF.